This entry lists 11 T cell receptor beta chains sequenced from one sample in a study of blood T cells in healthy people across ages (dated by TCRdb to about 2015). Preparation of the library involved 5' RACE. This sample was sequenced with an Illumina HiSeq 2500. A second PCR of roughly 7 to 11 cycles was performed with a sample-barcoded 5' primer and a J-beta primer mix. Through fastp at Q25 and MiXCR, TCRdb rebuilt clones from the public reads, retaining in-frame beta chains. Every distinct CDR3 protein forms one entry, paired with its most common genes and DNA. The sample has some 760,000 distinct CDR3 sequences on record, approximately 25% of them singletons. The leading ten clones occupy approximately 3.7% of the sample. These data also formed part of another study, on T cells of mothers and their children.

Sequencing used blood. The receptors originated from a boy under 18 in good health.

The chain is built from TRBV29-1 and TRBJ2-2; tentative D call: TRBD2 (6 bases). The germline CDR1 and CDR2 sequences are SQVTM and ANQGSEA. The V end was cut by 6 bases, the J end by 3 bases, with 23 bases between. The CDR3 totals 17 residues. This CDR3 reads CSVARSVRDSYTGELFF. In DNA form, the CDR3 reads TGCAGCGTCGCCCGCTCCGTCCGGGACTCGTACACCGGGGAGCTGTTTTTT.

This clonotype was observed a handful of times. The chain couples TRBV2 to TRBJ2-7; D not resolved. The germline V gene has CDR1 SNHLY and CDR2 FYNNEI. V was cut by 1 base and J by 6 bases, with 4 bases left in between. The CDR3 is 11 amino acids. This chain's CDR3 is CASSEEGEQYF. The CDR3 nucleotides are TGTGCCAGCAGTGAAGAGGGCGAGCAGTACTTC.

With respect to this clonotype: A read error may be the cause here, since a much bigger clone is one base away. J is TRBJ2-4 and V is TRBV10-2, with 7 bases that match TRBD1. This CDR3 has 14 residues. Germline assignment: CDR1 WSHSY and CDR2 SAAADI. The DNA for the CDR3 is TGCGCCACCATGACGGGGACAGAAAAAACCATTCAGTACTTC. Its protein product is CATMTGTEKTIQYF.

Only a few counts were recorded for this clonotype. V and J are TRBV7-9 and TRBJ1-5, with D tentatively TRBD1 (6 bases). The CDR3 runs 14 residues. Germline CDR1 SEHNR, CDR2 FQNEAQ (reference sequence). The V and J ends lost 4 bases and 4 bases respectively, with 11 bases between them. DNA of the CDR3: TGTGCCAGCAGCTCAGGACAGATGAATCAGCCCCAGCATTTT. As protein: CASSSGQMNQPQHF.

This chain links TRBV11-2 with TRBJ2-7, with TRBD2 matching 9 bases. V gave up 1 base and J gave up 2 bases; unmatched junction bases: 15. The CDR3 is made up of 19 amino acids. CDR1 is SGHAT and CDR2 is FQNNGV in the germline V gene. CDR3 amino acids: CASSLGERGAPSLTYEQYF. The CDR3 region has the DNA TGTGCCAGCAGCTTAGGGGAGCGGGGGGCCCCATCACTCACCTACGAGCAGTACTTC.

The CDR3 protein is CSVAGLAGGITDTQYF. As DNA, the CDR3 is TGCAGCGTTGCTGGACTAGCGGGAGGGATCACAGATACGCAGTATTTT. The V call is TRBV29-1, the J call TRBJ2-3; TRBD2 matches 15 bases. The CDR3 spans 16 residues. J was trimmed by 2 bases and V by 4 bases; bases with no gene match: 4. Germline loops: CDR1 SQVTM, CDR2 ANQGSEA.

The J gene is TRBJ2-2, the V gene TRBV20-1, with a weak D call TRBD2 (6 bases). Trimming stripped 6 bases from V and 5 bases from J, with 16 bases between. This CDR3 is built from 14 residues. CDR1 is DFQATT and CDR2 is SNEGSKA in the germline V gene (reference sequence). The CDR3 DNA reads TGCAGTGCCGTACGCTTCGGAGGGACCGGGGAGCTGTTTTTT. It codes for CSAVRFGGTGELFF.

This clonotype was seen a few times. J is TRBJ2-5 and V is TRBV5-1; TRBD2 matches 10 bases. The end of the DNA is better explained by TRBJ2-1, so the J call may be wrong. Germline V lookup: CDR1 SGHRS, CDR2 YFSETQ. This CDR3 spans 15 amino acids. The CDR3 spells CASTPSGRAENEQFF. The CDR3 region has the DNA TGCGCCAGCACCCCCAGCGGGAGGGCCGAGAATGAGCAGTTCTTC.

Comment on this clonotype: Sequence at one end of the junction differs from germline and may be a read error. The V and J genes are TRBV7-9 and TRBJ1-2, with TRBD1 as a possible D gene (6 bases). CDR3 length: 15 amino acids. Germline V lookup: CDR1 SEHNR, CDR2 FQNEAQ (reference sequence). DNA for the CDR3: TGTGCCAGCGGCTTAGTAGGGGGGCGCATCGATGGCTACACCTTC. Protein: CASGLVGGRIDGYTF.

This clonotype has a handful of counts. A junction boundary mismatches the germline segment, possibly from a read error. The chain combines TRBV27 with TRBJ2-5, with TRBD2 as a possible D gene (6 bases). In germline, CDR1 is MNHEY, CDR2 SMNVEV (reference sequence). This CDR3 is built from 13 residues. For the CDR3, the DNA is TGTGCTAGCAGGGACTCCAACGGGGAGACCCAGTACTTC. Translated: CASRDSNGETQYF.

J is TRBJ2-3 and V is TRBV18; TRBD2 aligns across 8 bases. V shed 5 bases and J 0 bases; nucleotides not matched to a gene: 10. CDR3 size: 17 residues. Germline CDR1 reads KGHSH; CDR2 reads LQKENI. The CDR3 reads CASSTAGSGGSTDTQYF. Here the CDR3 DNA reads TGTGCCAGCTCAACCGCCGGGAGCGGGGGTAGCACAGATACGCAGTATTTT.